One T cell receptor (beta chain) is described in this entry. What it recognizes is unknown. The J segment lost 1 base and the V segment lost 7 bases, leaving 7 bases of the junction unmatched. Germline CDR1 reads SGHRS; CDR2 reads YFSETQ. The CDR3 covers 15 residues. The sample originates from a study of regulatory T cells in long-lasting Graves disease. Overall study: The study enrolled newly diagnosed Graves' patients on antithyroid drugs under 3 months.

Study-wide results and caveats: In persistent patients, shared public clonotypes (roughly 3,000) outnumbered those in new patients (approximately 940).

CDR3 regions were amplified by Arm-PCR using iRepertoire HTBI primers to build TCR beta libraries. In the authors' workflow: The identification of about 68 TRBV and 14 TRBJ segments was made across samples. TCRdb processed the multiplex PCR reads anew with MiXCR; each CDR3 protein has one entry. The V and J calls were determined by TCRdb, not by the authors. The repertoire consists of 350,000 to 500,000 distinct CDR3 sequences, with about a sixth occurring once and the leading ten covering about 25%. Time point denoted: newly diagnosed GD, antithyroid drugs for less than 3 months. PBMC-extracted RNA yielded the TCR library. This sample also belongs to another study, concerning T cells in Graves' hyperthyroidism and ophthalmopathy. As that study records: TCR CDR3 regions were first amplified by RT-PCR with HTBI primers.

This receptor was identified in a woman aged 18-35 years with Graves disease. V is TRBV5-1 and J is TRBJ2-2; 7 bases fit TRBD1. The sequences come from peripheral blood mononuclear cells (PBMCs), collected at new diagnosis, from a patient treated with antithyroid drugs. The CDR3 coding sequence is TGCGCCAGCCAAACCGACAGGGAGAACACCGGGGAGCTGTTTTTT. Residues: CASQTDRENTGELFF.